This T cell receptor (beta chain) was captured by sequencing in a study of T cells in Graves' hyperthyroidism and ophthalmopathy. Using RNA transcripts as the source, TCR beta CDR3 regions were amplified. During a first-round RT-PCR of the TCR CDR3, the HTBI primer set was used. TCRdb reprocessed the multiplex PCR reads with MiXCR, giving one entry per CDR3 protein. The sample carries fewer than 750,000 distinct CDR3 sequences, 14% to 15% recorded once. This CDR3 contains 17 residues. The V gene's germline CDR1 is MNHNS and CDR2 SASEGT. V was clipped by 1 base and J by 2 bases; unmatched bases: 10. V is TRBV6-1 and J is TRBJ2-7; 8 nucleotides line up with TRBD2. Sequenced: blood. The receptor was derived from a woman between 40 and 50 years old with Graves' ophthalmopathy. The CDR3 region is CASSEDLRLATTYEQYF. DNA of the CDR3: TGTGCCAGCAGTGAAGATTTGCGACTAGCGACGACCTACGAGCAGTACTTC.